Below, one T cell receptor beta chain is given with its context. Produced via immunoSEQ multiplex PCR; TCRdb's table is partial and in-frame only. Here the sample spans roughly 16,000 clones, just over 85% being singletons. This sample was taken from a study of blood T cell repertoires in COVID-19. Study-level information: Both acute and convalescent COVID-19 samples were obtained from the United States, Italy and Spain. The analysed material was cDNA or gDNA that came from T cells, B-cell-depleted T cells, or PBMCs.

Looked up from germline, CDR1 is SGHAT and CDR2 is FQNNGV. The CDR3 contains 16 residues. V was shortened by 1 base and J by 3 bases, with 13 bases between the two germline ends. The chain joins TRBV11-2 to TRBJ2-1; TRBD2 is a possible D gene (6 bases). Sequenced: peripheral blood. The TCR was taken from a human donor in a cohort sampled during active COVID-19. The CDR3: CASSLVRARGYNEQFF. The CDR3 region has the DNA TGTGCCAGCAGCTTAGTACGGGCGCGGGGCTACAATGAGCAGTTCTTC.